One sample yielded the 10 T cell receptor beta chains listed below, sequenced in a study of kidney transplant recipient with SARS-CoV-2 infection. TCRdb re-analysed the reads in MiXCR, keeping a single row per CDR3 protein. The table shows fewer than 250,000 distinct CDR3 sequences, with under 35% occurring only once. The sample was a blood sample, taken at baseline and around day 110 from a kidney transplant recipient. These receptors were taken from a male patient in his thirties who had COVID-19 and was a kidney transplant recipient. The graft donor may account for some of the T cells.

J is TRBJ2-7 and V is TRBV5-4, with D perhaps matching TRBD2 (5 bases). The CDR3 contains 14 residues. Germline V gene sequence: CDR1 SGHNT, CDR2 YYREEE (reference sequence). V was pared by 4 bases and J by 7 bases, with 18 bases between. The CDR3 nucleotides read TGTGCCAGCAGCCCGCCAGAGGGAATGGGTGAGCAGTACTTC. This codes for CASSPPEGMGEQYF.

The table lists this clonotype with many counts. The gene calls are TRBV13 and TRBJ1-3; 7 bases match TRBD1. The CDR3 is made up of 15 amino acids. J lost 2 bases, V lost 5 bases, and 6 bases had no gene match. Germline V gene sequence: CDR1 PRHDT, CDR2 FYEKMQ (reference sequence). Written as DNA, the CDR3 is TGTGCCAGCAGCCCCGAGGGGGCGGCTGGAAACACCATATATTTT. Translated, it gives CASSPEGAAGNTIYF.

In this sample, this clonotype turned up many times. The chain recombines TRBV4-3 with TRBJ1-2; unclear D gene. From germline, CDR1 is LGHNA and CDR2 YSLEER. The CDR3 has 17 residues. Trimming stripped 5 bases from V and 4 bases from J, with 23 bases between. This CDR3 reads CASSLSVGRRKTYGYTF. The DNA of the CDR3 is TGCGCCAGCAGCTTATCGGTAGGACGTCGAAAGACCTATGGCTACACCTTC.

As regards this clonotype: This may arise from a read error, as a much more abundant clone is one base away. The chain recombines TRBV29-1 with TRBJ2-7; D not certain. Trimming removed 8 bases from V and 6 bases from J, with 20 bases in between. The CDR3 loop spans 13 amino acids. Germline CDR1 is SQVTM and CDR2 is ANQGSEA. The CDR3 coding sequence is TGCAGCATTCAAACAGACCCTCGACTCGAGCAGTACTTC. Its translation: CSIQTDPRLEQYF.

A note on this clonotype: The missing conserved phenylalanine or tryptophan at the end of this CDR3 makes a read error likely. The CDR3 loop reads CASSDGGTLRKTYGYTL. In nucleotides, the CDR3 is TGTGCCAGCAGCGACGGAGGCACCCTTCGAAAGACCTATGGCTACACCCTC. J is TRBJ1-2 and V is TRBV3-1, with D unresolved. The V end lost 5 bases, the J end lost 4 bases, and 23 bases lay between the germline ends. There are 17 residues in the CDR3. Germline V gives CDR1 LGHDT, CDR2 YNNKEL (reference sequence).

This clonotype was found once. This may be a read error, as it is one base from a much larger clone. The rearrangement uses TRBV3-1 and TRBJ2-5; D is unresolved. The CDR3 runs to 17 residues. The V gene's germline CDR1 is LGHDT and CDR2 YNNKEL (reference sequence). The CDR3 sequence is CVSSSARPISFSETQYF. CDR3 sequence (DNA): TGTGTCAGCAGCTCCGCTCGTCCCATTTCTTTCTCTGAGACCCAGTACTTC.

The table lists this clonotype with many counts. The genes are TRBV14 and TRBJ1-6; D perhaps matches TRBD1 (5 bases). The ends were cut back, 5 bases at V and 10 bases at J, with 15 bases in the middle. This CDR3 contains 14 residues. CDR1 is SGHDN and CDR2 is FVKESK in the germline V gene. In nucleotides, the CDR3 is TGTGCCAGCAGCACCAGGTCAGGGAGGTCACCCCTCCACTTT. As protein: CASSTRSGRSPLHF. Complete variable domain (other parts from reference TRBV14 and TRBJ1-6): EAGVTQFPSHSVIEKGQTVTLRCDPISGHDNLYWYRRVMGKEIKFLLHFVKESKQDESGMPNNRFLAERTGGTYSTLKVQPAELEDSGVYFCASSTRSGRSPLHFGNGTRLTVT.

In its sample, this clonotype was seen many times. The CDR3 nucleotides are TGCGCCAGCAGCCCCTCGACAGGGAGGACTGAAGCTTTCTTT. Translating gives CASSPSTGRTEAFF. This rearrangement joins TRBV4-1 to TRBJ1-1, with 7 bases that match TRBD1. Germline V gene lookup returns CDR1 MGHRA and CDR2 YSYEKL. The CDR3 has 14 amino acids. J lost 5 bases, V lost 4 bases, and 7 bases had no gene match.

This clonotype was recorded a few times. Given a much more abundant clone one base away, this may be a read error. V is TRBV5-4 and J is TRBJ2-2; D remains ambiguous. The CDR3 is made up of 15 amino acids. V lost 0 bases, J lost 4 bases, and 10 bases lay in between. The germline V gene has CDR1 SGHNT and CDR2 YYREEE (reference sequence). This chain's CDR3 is CASSLALSCTGELFF. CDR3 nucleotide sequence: TGTGCCAGCAGCTTGGCCTTGTCTTGCACCGGGGAGCTGTTTTTT.

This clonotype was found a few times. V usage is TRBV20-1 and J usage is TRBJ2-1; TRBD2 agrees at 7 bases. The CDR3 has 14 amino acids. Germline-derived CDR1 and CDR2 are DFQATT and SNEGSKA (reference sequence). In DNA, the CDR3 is TGCAGGGTTGGGGGGGGATCCTCCTACAATGAGCAGTTCTTC. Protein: CRVGGGSSYNEQFF.